The entry that follows covers one T cell receptor (beta chain) sequence. As yet, its antigen is unknown. This record belongs to a study of T cells in Graves' hyperthyroidism and ophthalmopathy. Study results and limitations: Most thyroid clonotypes expanded above 0.001 appeared in blood too.

The source material, RNA transcripts, was used to amplify TCR beta CDR3 regions. The HTBI primer set drove a first-round RT-PCR of the TCR CDR3. TCRdb recomputed calls from the multiplex PCR reads with MiXCR, one row per CDR3 protein. Of about 410,000 distinct CDR3 sequences in the sample, under 15% are singletons; the top ten hold over 10%. J gave up 7 bases and V 3 bases, and 9 bases lay outside the gene matches. CDR3 size: 14 residues. CDR1 and CDR2 (germline): SGDLS, YYNGEE. The authors obtained PBMCs from around 11 ml of fresh peripheral blood. The sequenced sample was blood. This chain links TRBV9 with TRBJ1-2; 7 bases are shared with TRBD1. This sequence was found in a man younger than 35 with Graves' ophthalmopathy. CDR3 sequence: CASSAAKGGRGYTF. The CDR3 coding sequence is TGTGCCAGCAGCGCCGCGAAAGGGGGCCGTGGCTACACCTTC. The full variable domain, with the rest looked up from reference TRBV9 and TRBJ1-2, is DSGVTQTPKHLITATGQRVTLRCSPRSGDLSVYWYQQSLDQGLQFLIQYYNGEERAKGNILERFSAQQFPDLHSELNLSSLELGDSALYFCASSAAKGGRGYTFGSGTRLTVV.